This T cell receptor (beta chain) was identified during a study of blood T cell repertoires in COVID-19. Study-wide background: Nucleic acid was either cDNA or gDNA, and it came from T cells, B-cell-depleted T cells, or PBMCs.

Profiling relied on immunoSEQ multiplex PCR, and the TCRdb table lists in-frame clones only, not all of them. There are roughly 110,000 clones in the sample; 60% to 85% occur only once, and 6.2% lies in the top ten. The CDR3 length is 15 residues. The chain links TRBV21-1 to TRBJ2-7; the tabulated D call, TRBD1, remains unverified against the DNA. TRBV21-1 is a known pseudogene. The sample was peripheral blood. The receptor's source is a man older than 75 with COVID-19, enrolled during active disease. The CDR3 loop is CASSKEQGASYEQYF. CDR3 DNA sequence: TGTGCCAGCAGCAAAGAACAGGGGGCAAGCTACGAGCAGTACTTC.